The rows below give T cell receptor beta chains drawn from one sample of a study of identical twins. TCRdb used MiXCR to reprocess the 5' RACE reads, holding one entry per CDR3 protein. In the table there are about 200,000 distinct CDR3 sequences, about 7.5% of which are singletons. The data were also submitted as part of a second study, on yellow fever vaccine responses in identical twins.

Sequencing was performed on memory (CD45RO+) T cells sorted from blood. The receptors derive from a woman younger than 30 in good health. The CDR3 runs from the conserved cysteine through the conserved F or W. A D gene is named only where the DNA matches it firmly. The size entry is marked missing in some rows and otherwise reads once, few, many or a size class.

TRBV7-8,TRBD1,many,TRBJ1-5,CASSLAGQGVVGNQPQHF,TGTGCCAGCAGCTTAGCGGGACAGGGTGTAGTAGGCAATCAGCCCCAGCATTTT
TRBV28,TRBD1,NA,TRBJ2-7,CASLPGPGQPYEQYF,TGTGCCAGCCTCCCCGGCCCGGGACAGCCCTACGAGCAGTACTTC
TRBV5-1,NA,many,TRBJ2-7,CASSLNGEQYF,TGCGCCAGCAGCCTCAACGGGGAGCAGTACTTC
TRBV20-1,NA,few,TRBJ2-4,CSRQGTTAKNIQYF,TGCAGTCGCCAAGGGACCACGGCCAAAAACATTCAGTACTTC
TRBV12-3/TRBV12-4,NA,many,TRBJ1-1,CASKKGTANTEAFF,TGTGCCAGCAAAAAGGGGACGGCGAACACTGAAGCTTTCTTT
TRBV5-6,TRBD2,few,TRBJ2-1,CASSQTSGGLGRNEQFF,TGTGCCAGCAGCCAGACTAGCGGGGGGCTCGGTAGGAATGAGCAGTTCTTC
TRBV7-8,NA,many,TRBJ2-5,CASSLRVRSRGVLQETQYF,TGTGCCAGCAGCTTAAGGGTTAGGAGCCGCGGGGTCCTGCAAGAGACCCAGTACTTC
TRBV7-9,NA,many,TRBJ1-1,CASSSLGGGTEAFF,TGTGCCAGCAGCTCCCTGGGGGGGGGCACTGAAGCTTTCTTT
TRBV20-1,TRBD1,few,TRBJ1-1,CSARDRRGLAEAFF,TGCAGTGCTAGAGATCGCAGGGGGTTGGCTGAAGCTTTCTTT
TRBV7-2,TRBD1,many,TRBJ2-3,CASSLAGQGADTQYF,TGTGCCAGCAGCTTAGCGGGCCAGGGGGCAGATACGCAGTATTTT
TRBV5-1,NA,NA,TRBJ2-7,CASSQPKGVEQYF,TGCGCCAGCAGCCAACCGAAAGGGGTCGAGCAGTACTTC
TRBV5-1,TRBD1,NA,TRBJ2-3,CASSQKTGGFTDTQYF,TGCGCCAGCAGCCAAAAGACAGGGGGCTTTACAGATACGCAGTATTTT
TRBV10-2,TRBD2,many,TRBJ2-1,CASSGPAGGTSYNEQFF,TGCGCCAGCAGTGGGCCAGCGGGAGGGACCTCCTACAATGAGCAGTTCTTC
TRBV5-1,TRBD2,many,TRBJ2-1,CASRGGTPSYNEQFF,TGCGCCAGCAGGGGGGGGACCCCCTCCTACAATGAGCAGTTCTTC
TRBV15,NA,many,TRBJ2-1,CATSREGLQTDEQFF,TGTGCCACCAGCAGAGAAGGACTCCAGACGGATGAGCAGTTCTTC
TRBV19,NA,few,TRBJ1-1,CASSIQYGPPEAFF,TGTGCCAGTAGTATCCAGTATGGACCCCCTGAAGCTTTCTTT
TRBV6-5,TRBD1,NA,TRBJ2-7,CASSYGTGGPYEQYF,TGTGCCAGCAGTTACGGGACAGGGGGCCCCTACGAGCAGTACTTC
TRBV12-3/TRBV12-4,TRBD2,many,TRBJ2-4,CASSETSPNIQYF,TGTGCCAGCAGTGAGACTAGCCCAAACATTCAGTACTTC
TRBV4-2,NA,NA,TRBJ2-1,CASSQESGVILAAEQFF,TGTGCCAGCAGCCAAGAATCGGGAGTAATCTTGGCTGCTGAGCAGTTCTTC
TRBV5-1,NA,many,TRBJ2-7,CASKPSGFPYEQYF,TGCGCCAGCAAGCCTTCAGGGTTTCCCTACGAGCAGTACTTC
TRBV20-1,NA,NA,TRBJ2-6,CSARESPSGANVLTF,TGCAGTGCTAGAGAATCGCCTTCTGGGGCCAACGTCCTGACTTTC
TRBV29-1,NA,many,TRBJ1-6,CSVRTAPNSPLHF,TGCAGCGTTCGGACAGCGCCTAATTCACCCCTCCACTTT
TRBV27,TRBD2,few,TRBJ2-3,CASRRTSGSGDTQYF,TGTGCCAGCAGACGAACTAGCGGGAGTGGCGATACGCAGTATTTT
TRBV20-1,TRBD1,few,TRBJ2-7,CSASRDRSPYEQYF,TGCAGTGCGTCAAGGGACAGGAGCCCCTACGAGCAGTACTTC
TRBV18,TRBD1,NA,TRBJ1-5,CASSPGQGDQPQHF,TGTGCCAGCTCTCCGGGACAGGGGGATCAGCCCCAGCATTTT
TRBV14,NA,few,TRBJ2-3,CASSHAPDTQYF,TGTGCCAGCAGCCATGCGCCAGATACGCAGTATTTT
TRBV6-2/TRBV6-3,NA,many,TRBJ2-7,CASSYSGGGEQYF,TGTGCCAGCAGTTACTCCGGTGGTGGCGAGCAGTACTTC
TRBV11-2,NA,few,TRBJ1-3,CASSLVGRNTIYF,TGTGCCAGCAGCTTGGTGGGCAGAAACACCATATATTTT
TRBV10-3,TRBD1,few,TRBJ2-1,CAISRGSGTAESPQFF,TGTGCCATCAGTCGGGGTAGTGGGACAGCCGAATCGCCGCAGTTCTTC
TRBV4-3,NA,many,TRBJ2-2,CASSQVRERNTGELFF,TGCGCCAGCAGCCAAGTGAGGGAGCGGAACACCGGGGAGCTGTTTTTT
TRBV5-5,TRBD2,many,TRBJ2-5,CASSGTLAGETQYF,TGTGCCAGCAGCGGTACTCTAGCGGGAGAGACCCAGTACTTC
TRBV4-1,NA,many,TRBJ1-2,CASSQAGGRGYTF,TGCGCCAGCAGCCAAGCGGGGGGGAGAGGCTACACCTTC